The 23 T cell receptor beta chains below all came from one sample that was sequenced in a study of radiotherapy plus CTLA-4 blockade in lung cancer. Clones were sequenced by immunoSEQ multiplex PCR, and TCRdb holds only the in-frame ones, with some missing. The sample records some 98,000 clones, approximately 85% being singletons. Sample: peripheral blood, taken from a patient treated with radiotherapy plus ipilimumab. These receptors all stem from a human donor with non-small cell lung cancer who had a partial response to radiotherapy plus ipilimumab.

The chain employs TRBV27 and TRBJ2-1; TRBD2 agrees at 9 bases. CDR3 length: 15 amino acids. Germline-derived CDR1 and CDR2 are MNHEY and SMNVEV (reference sequence). V lost 4 bases to trimming and J lost 0 bases; unmatched junction nucleotides: 1. CDR3 amino acids: CASSSAGGSYNEQFF. CDR3 DNA sequence: TGTGCCAGCAGTTCAGCGGGAGGCTCCTACAATGAGCAGTTCTTC.

The gene calls are TRBV7-2 and TRBJ1-2; the D gene is possibly TRBD1 (5 bases). Per germline, CDR1 SGHTA and CDR2 FQGNSA. The length of the CDR3 is 13 residues. Trimming stripped 1 base from V and 8 bases from J, with 11 bases between. The CDR3 here is CASSLGTQKGYTF. The CDR3 nucleotides read TGTGCCAGCAGCTTAGGGACACAGAAGGGCTACACCTTC.

The rearrangement joins TRBV5-4 to TRBJ2-7, with 13 nucleotides matching TRBD2. The junction had 8 bases not matched to a gene; V was cut back by 3 bases and J by 5 bases. There are 16 residues in the CDR3. Germline-derived CDR1 and CDR2 are SGHNT and YYREEE (reference sequence). The CDR3 DNA follows: TGTGCCAGCAGCTCCTGGACTAGCGGGAGAGCTGACGAGCAGTACTTC. It encodes CASSSWTSGRADEQYF.

The chain joins TRBV6-1 to TRBJ1-6, with TRBD1 as a possible D gene (5 bases). The CDR3 has 14 amino acids. Trimming pared 2 bases from V and 4 bases from J, leaving 6 bases between. The germline V gene has CDR1 MNHNS and CDR2 SASEGT. The CDR3 region is CASSEQGYNSPLHF. CDR3 DNA: TGTGCCAGCAGTGAACAGGGATATAATTCACCCCTCCACTTT.

On this clone: One junction end does not reproduce the germline sequence, and a read error may be involved. The chain combines TRBV28 with TRBJ2-7, with D maybe TRBD2 (5 bases). Per germline, CDR1 MDHEN and CDR2 SYDVKM. The CDR3 contains 12 residues. CDR3 bases: TGTGTCAGCAGCGGACCATCGGGGGAGCAGTACTTC. This codes for CVSSGPSGEQYF.

The chain combines TRBV30 with TRBJ2-3; TRBD1 agrees at 7 bases. The CDR3 consists of 17 residues. With 2 bases clipped from V and 2 bases from J, the junction kept 13 bases outside the gene matches. CDR1 is GTSNPN, CDR2 SVGIG, per germline (reference sequence). CDR3 in DNA: TGTGCCTGGAGTCCGTTGGGCAGGGGGACCTCCACAGATACGCAGTATTTT. The encoded protein is CAWSPLGRGTSTDTQYF.

V usage is TRBV5-1 and J usage is TRBJ1-4, with D tentatively TRBD1 (6 bases). The CDR3 runs 15 residues. Germline CDR1 is SGHRS and CDR2 is YFSETQ. V was shortened by 4 bases and J by 5 bases, with 15 bases between the two germline ends. This CDR3 reads CASSLQTGSNEKLFF. The CDR3 bases are TGCGCCAGCAGCCTCCAAACAGGGTCCAATGAAAAACTGTTTTTT.

Of note for this clone: The same CDR3 arises from other DNA sequences in this sample as well. This chain connects TRBV7-8 to TRBJ2-7; TRBD2 agrees at 10 bases. This CDR3 comprises 15 residues. Looked up from germline, CDR1 is SGHVS and CDR2 is FQNEAQ. With V trimmed by 5 bases and J by 3 bases, 7 bases remained unmatched. The CDR3 DNA is TGTGCCAGCAGCCTCGGACTAGCGGCGAACTACGAGCAGTACTTC. Its protein is CASSLGLAANYEQYF.

The chain links TRBV5-4 to TRBJ2-3; D unresolved. Deletions cut 1 base from V and 11 bases from J, with 17 bases between. CDR3 length: 14 amino acids. In germline, CDR1 is SGHNT, CDR2 YYREEE (reference sequence). The CDR3 reads CASSLIDSPREQYF. CDR3 DNA: TGTGCCAGCAGCTTGATTGACTCACCTCGTGAGCAGTATTTT.

The rearrangement uses TRBV30 and TRBJ2-4; 8 bases match TRBD1. J gave up 5 bases and V 4 bases, and 4 bases lay outside the gene matches. The CDR3 runs to 13 residues. CDR1 is GTSNPN, CDR2 SVGIG, per germline (reference sequence). CDR3: CAWNRGVQNIQYF. In nucleotides, the CDR3 is TGTGCCTGGAACAGGGGGGTTCAAAACATTCAGTACTTC.

This clone showed up just once. This sequence joins TRBV7-3 and TRBJ2-2; 9 bases match TRBD1. Trimming cost V 5 bases and J 4 bases; bases outside gene matches: 5. Germline V lookup: CDR1 SGHTA, CDR2 FQGTGA. The length of the CDR3 is 15 residues. CDR3 residues: CASSPTGGGTGELFF. The CDR3 DNA is TGTGCCAGCAGCCCTACAGGGGGCGGCACCGGGGAGCTGTTTTTT. Full variable domain (outside the CDR3, taken from reference TRBV7-3 and TRBJ2-2): GAGVSQTPSNKVTEKGKYVELRCDPISGHTALYWYRQSLGQGPEFLIYFQGTGAADDSGLPNDRFFAVRPEGSVSTLKIQRTERGDSAVYLCASSPTGGGTGELFFGEGSRLTVL.

The chain links TRBV11-2 to TRBJ1-1, with D unresolved. From germline, CDR1 is SGHAT and CDR2 FQNNGV. V was shortened by 1 base and J by 6 bases, with 3 bases between the two germline ends. This CDR3 has 11 amino acids. The CDR3 nucleotides read TGTGCCAGCAGCTTAGTAGCTGAAGCTTTCTTT. Translating gives CASSLVAEAFF.

The chain combines TRBV11-2 with TRBJ2-3; D unresolved. The V gene's germline CDR1 is SGHAT and CDR2 FQNNGV. The length of the CDR3 is 13 residues. Trimming shortened V by 5 bases and J by 2 bases, and 8 bases separated the two germline ends. The CDR3: CASSAQATDTQYF. As DNA, the CDR3 is TGTGCCAGCAGCGCCCAAGCCACAGATACGCAGTATTTT. The full variable domain, with the rest looked up from reference TRBV11-2 and TRBJ2-3, is EAGVAQSPRYKIIEKRQSVAFWCNPISGHATLYWYQQILGQGPKLLIQFQNNGVVDDSQLPKDRFSAERLKGVDSTLKIQPAKLEDSAVYLCASSAQATDTQYFGPGTRLTVL.

The V and J genes are TRBV10-1 and TRBJ2-3; the match to TRBD2 covers 13 bases. The CDR3 spans 17 residues. Germline CDR1 reads WNHNN; CDR2 reads SYGVQD (reference sequence). Trimming cost V 0 bases and J 8 bases; bases outside gene matches: 8. In nucleotides, the CDR3 is TGCGCCAGCAGTGAGTCGGGACTAGCGGGATTATCGAGTACGCAGTATTTT. It encodes CASSESGLAGLSSTQYF.

The chain employs TRBV9 and TRBJ2-7, with TRBD1 matching 7 bases. The CDR3 contains 14 residues. J lost 8 bases, V lost 2 bases, and 10 bases had no gene match. Germline V gene data show CDR1 as SGDLS and CDR2 as YYNGEE. In DNA, the CDR3 is TGTGCCAGCAGCGTCGACAGGGTGTCTTCTCAGCAGTACTTC. Its translation: CASSVDRVSSQQYF.

The J gene is TRBJ2-2, the V gene TRBV5-4, with 12 bases aligning to TRBD1. Germline loops: CDR1 SGHNT, CDR2 YYREEE (reference sequence). J was trimmed by 4 bases and V by 4 bases; bases with no gene match: 5. There are 16 residues in the CDR3. The CDR3 coding sequence is TGTGCCAGCAGCCCGGGACAGGGGGCTGGCACCGGGGAGCTGTTTTTT. This encodes CASSPGQGAGTGELFF.

The J gene is TRBJ1-4, the V gene TRBV18; the match to TRBD1 covers 8 bases. This CDR3 is 14 amino acids long. The ends lost 1 base at V and 8 bases at J; junction bases unmatched: 3. Looked up from germline, CDR1 is KGHSH and CDR2 is LQKENI. The CDR3 sequence: CASSPQDRVEKLFF. In DNA, the CDR3 is TGTGCCAGCTCACCACAGGACAGGGTGGAAAAACTGTTTTTT.

The chain has TRBV7-7 and TRBJ2-1, with TRBD2 matching over 9 bases. Per germline, CDR1 SSHAT and CDR2 FNYEAQ (reference sequence). V gave up 5 bases and J gave up 0 bases; unmatched junction bases: 5. The CDR3 extends over 16 amino acids. CDR3 DNA: TGTGCCAGCAGCCCTTTTAGCGGGAGCTCCTACAATGAGCAGTTCTTC. This sequence encodes CASSPFSGSSYNEQFF.

This chain connects TRBV27 to TRBJ2-2, with D unclear. Germline values: CDR1 MNHEY, CDR2 SMNVEV (reference sequence). The CDR3 has 13 amino acids. The V end lost 4 bases, the J end lost 5 bases, and 8 bases lay between the germline ends. This CDR3 reads CASSWKRTGELFF. CDR3 DNA: TGTGCCAGCAGTTGGAAGAGGACCGGGGAGCTGTTTTTT.

The chain employs TRBV7-3 and TRBJ1-6; a weak D match, TRBD1 (5 bases). V lost 2 bases to trimming and J lost 7 bases, with 12 bases between them. Germline V gives CDR1 SGHTA, CDR2 FQGTGA. The CDR3 is 15 residues long. The CDR3 is CASSLLQGGNSPLHF. The CDR3 DNA sequence: TGTGCCAGCAGCTTATTGCAGGGTGGCAATTCACCCCTCCACTTT.

This clone was observed once. The rearrangement joins TRBV5-1 to TRBJ2-1, with TRBD2 matching 8 bases. V lost 4 bases, J lost 7 bases, and 1 base stayed unmatched. Germline CDR1 reads SGHRS; CDR2 reads YFSETQ. The CDR3 runs 12 residues. CDR3 amino acids: CASSPSGNEQFF. In DNA form, the CDR3 reads TGCGCCAGCAGCCCTAGCGGGAATGAGCAGTTCTTC.

This chain joins TRBV2 and TRBJ1-2, with 7 bases fitting TRBD1. Per the germline V gene, CDR1 is SNHLY and CDR2 is FYNNEI. The CDR3 runs 13 residues. Trimming removed 4 bases from V and 8 bases from J; junction bases left unmatched: 7. For the CDR3, the DNA is TGTGCCAGCAGTGGAGGACAGGTTTACGGCTACACCTTC. This codes for CASSGGQVYGYTF.

V is TRBV18 and J is TRBJ1-3; D not certain. CDR1 KGHSH and CDR2 LQKENI come from the germline V gene. There are 15 residues in the CDR3. V was shortened by 2 bases and J by 4 bases, with 12 bases between the two germline ends. The CDR3 spells CASSPAEGSGNTIYF. The CDR3 DNA reads as TGTGCCAGCTCACCAGCGGAGGGATCGGGAAACACCATATATTTT. Full variable domain (missing parts from reference TRBV18 and TRBJ1-3): NAGVMQNPRHLVRRRGQEARLRCSPMKGHSHVYWYRQLPEEGLKFMVYLQKENIIDESGMPKERFSAEFPKEGPSILRIQQVVRGDSAAYFCASSPAEGSGNTIYFGEGSWLTVV.